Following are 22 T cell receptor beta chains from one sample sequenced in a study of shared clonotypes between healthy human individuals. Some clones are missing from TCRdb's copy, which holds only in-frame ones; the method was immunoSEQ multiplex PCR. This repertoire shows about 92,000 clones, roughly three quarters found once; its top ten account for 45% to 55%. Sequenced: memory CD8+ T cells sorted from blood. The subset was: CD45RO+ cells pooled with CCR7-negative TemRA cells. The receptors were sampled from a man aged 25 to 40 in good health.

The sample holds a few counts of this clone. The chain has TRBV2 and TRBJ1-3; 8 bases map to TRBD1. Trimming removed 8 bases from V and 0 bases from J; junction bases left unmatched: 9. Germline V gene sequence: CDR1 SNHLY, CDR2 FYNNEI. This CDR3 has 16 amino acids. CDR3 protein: CASAPGTGLSGNTIYF. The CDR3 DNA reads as TGTGCCAGCGCACCCGGGACAGGCCTCTCTGGAAACACCATATATTTT.

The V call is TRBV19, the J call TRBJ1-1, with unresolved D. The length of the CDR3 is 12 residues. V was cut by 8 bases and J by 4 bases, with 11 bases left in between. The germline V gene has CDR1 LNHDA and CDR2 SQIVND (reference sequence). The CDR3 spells CASSTWSTEAFF. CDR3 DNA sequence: TGTGCCAGTTCGACTTGGAGCACTGAAGCTTTCTTT.

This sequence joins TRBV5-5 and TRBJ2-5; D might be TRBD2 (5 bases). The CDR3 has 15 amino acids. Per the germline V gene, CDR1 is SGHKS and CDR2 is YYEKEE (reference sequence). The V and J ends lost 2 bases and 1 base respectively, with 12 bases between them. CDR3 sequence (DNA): TGTGCCAGCAGCTTCGGCGTTCGGGGCCAAGAGACCCAGTACTTC. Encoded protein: CASSFGVRGQETQYF.

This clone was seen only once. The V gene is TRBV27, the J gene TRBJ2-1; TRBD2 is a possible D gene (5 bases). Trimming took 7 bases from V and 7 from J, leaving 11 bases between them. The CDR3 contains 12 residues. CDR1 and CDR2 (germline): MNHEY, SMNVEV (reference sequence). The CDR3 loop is CASMRGMNEQFF. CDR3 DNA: TGTGCCAGCATGCGAGGGATGAATGAGCAGTTCTTC.

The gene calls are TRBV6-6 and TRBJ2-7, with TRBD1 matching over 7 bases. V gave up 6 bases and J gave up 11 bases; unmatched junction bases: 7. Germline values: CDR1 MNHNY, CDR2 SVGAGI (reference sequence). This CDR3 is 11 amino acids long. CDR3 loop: CASSYRDSKYF. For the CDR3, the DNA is TGTGCCAGCAGCTACCGGGACAGTAAGTACTTC.

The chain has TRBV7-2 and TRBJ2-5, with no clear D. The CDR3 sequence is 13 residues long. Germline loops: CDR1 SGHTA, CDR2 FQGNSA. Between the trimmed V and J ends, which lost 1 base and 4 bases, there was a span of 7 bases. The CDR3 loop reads CASSLGSRETQYF. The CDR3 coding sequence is TGTGCCAGCAGCTTAGGGTCGAGAGAGACCCAGTACTTC.

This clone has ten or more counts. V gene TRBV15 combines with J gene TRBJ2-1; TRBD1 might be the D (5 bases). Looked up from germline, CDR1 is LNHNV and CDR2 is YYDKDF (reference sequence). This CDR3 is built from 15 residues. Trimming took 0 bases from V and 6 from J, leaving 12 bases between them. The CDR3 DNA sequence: TGTGCCACCAGCAGAGATAAGGGGCCGGCCAATGAGCAGTTCTTC. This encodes CATSRDKGPANEQFF.

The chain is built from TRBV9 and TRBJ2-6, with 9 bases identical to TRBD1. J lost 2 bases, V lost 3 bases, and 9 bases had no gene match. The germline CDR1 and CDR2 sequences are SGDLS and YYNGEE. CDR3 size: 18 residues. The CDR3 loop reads CASSDSGTGIPGANVLTF. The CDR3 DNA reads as TGTGCCAGCAGCGATTCCGGGACAGGGATCCCTGGGGCCAACGTCCTGACTTTC.

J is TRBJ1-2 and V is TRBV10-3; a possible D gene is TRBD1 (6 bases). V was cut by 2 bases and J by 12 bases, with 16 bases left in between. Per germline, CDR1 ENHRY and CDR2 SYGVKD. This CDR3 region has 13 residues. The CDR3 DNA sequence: TGTGCCATCAGTGAGGATAAAACAGGGTTTGACACCTTC. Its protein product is CAISEDKTGFDTF.

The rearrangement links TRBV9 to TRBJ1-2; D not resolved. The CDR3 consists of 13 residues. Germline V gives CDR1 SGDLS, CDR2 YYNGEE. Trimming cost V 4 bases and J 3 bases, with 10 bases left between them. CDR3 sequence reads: CASSSASDYGYTF. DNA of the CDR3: TGTGCCAGCAGCTCCGCGTCGGACTATGGCTACACCTTC.

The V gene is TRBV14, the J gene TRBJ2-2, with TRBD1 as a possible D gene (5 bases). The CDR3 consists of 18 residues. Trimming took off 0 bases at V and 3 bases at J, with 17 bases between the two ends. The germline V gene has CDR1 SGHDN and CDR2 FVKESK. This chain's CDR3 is CASSQDIWGFRDTGELFF. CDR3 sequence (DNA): TGTGCCAGCAGCCAAGATATCTGGGGCTTTCGAGACACCGGGGAGCTGTTTTTT.

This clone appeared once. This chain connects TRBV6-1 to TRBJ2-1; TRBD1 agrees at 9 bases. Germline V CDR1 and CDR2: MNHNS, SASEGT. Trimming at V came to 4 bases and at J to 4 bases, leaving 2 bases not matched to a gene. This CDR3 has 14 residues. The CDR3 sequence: CASSGGQGYNEQFF. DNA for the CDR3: TGTGCCAGCAGTGGGGGACAGGGTTACAATGAGCAGTTCTTC.

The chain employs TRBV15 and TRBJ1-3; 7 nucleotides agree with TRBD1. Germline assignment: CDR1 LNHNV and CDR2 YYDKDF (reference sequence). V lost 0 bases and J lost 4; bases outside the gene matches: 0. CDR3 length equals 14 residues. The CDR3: CATSREDRGNTIYF. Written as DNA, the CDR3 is TGTGCCACCAGCAGAGAGGACAGGGGAAACACCATATATTTT.

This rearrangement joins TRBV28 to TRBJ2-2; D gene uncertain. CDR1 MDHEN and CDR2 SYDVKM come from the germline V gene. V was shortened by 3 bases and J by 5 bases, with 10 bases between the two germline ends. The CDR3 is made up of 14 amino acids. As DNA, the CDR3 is TGTGCCAGCAGTTTTGAAGACTCTACCGGGGAGCTGTTTTTT. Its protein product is CASSFEDSTGELFF.

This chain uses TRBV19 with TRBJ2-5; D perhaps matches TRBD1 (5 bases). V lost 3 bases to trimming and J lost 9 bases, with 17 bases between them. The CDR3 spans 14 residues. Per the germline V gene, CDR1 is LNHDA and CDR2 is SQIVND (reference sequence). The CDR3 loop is CASSMGTPIRAQYF. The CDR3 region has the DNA TGTGCCAGTAGTATGGGCACCCCAATCAGGGCCCAGTACTTC.

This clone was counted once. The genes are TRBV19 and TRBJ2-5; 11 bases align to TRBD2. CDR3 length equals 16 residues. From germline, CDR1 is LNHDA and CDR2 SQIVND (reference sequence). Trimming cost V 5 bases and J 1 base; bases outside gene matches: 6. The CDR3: CASSARLAGLQETQYF. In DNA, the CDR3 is TGTGCCAGTAGTGCCCGACTAGCGGGACTCCAAGAGACCCAGTACTTC.

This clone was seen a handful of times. The DNA of the CDR3 is TGTGCCAGCAGCCAAGAGGGCGTAAAACTGTTTTTT. It is translated as CASSQEGVKLFF. The chain joins TRBV4-2 to TRBJ1-4; D not resolved. The CDR3 covers 12 residues. Trimming cost V 0 bases and J 10 bases, with 6 bases left between them. Germline loops: CDR1 LGHNA, CDR2 YNFKEQ.

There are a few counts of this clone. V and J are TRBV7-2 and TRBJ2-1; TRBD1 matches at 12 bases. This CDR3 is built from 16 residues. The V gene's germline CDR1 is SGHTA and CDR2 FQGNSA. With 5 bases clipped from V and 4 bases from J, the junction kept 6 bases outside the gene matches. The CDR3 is CASSGWDRGLYNEQFF. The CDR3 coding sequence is TGTGCCAGCAGCGGCTGGGACAGGGGGCTTTACAATGAGCAGTTCTTC.

The CDR3 spells CASRDGTATGTEAFF. CDR3 nucleotides: TGTGCCAGCAGGGACGGGACAGCCACGGGCACTGAAGCTTTCTTT. This sequence joins TRBV4-2 and TRBJ1-1, with 7 positions matching TRBD1. J was trimmed by 4 bases and V by 6 bases; bases with no gene match: 11. This CDR3 region has 15 residues. Germline V CDR1 and CDR2: LGHNA, YNFKEQ.

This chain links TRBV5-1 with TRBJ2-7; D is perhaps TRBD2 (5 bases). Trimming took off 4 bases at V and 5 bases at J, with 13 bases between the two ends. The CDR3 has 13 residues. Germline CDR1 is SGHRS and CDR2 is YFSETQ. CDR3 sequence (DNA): TGCGCCAGCAGCGGGAGTGGTTACGACGAGCAGTACTTC. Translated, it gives CASSGSGYDEQYF.

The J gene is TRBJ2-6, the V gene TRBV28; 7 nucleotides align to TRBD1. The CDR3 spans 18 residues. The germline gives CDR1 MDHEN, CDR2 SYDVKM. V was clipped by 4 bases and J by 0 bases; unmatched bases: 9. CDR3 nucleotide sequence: TGTGCCAGCAGTTCTAGACAGGGTGGGGCCTCTGGGGCCAACGTCCTGACTTTC. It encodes CASSSRQGGASGANVLTF.

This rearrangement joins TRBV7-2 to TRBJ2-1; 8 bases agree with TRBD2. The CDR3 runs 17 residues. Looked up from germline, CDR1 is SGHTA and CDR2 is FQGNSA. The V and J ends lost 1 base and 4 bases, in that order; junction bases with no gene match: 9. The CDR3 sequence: CASSLGGTRALYNEQFF. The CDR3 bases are TGTGCCAGCAGCTTAGGGGGGACTAGGGCTCTTTACAATGAGCAGTTCTTC.